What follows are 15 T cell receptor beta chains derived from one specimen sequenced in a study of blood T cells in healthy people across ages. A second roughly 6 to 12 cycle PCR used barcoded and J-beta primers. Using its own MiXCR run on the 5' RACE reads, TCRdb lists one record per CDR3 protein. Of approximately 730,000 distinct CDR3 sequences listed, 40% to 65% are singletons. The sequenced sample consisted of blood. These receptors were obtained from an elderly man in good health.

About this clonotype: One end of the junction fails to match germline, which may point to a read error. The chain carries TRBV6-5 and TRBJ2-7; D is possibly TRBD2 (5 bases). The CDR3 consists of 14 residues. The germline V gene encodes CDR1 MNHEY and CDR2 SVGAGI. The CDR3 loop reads CSSSYVGESYEQYF. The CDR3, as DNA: TGTTCCAGCAGTTACGTGGGAGAGAGCTACGAGCAGTACTTC.

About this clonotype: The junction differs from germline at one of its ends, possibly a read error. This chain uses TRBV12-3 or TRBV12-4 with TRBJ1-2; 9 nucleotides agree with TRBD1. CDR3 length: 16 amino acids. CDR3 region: CASRSSGTGFDYGNTF. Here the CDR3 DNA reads TGTGCCAGCAGATCCTCCGGGACAGGGTTTGACTATGGCAACACCTTC.

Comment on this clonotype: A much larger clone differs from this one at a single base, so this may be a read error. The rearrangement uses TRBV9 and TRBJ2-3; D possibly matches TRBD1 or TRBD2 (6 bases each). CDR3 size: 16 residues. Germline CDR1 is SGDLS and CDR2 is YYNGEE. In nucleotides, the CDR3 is TGTGCCAGCAGCGTAGGGGAGGCCCCGGAGACAGGTACGCAGTATTTT. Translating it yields CASSVGEAPETGTQYF.

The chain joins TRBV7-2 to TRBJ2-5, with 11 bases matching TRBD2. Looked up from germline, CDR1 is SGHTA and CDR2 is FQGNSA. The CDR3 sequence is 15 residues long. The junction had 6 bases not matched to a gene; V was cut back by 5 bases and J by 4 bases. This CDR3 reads CASSVGLAGGETQYF. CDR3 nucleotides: TGTGCCAGCAGCGTAGGCCTAGCGGGAGGAGAGACCCAGTACTTC.

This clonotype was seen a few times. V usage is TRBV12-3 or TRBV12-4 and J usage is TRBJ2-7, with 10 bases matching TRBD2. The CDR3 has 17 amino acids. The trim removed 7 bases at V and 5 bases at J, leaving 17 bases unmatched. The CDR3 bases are TGTGCCAGCACCACCACCGTGCGGCTAGCGGGAGAGGACGAGCAGTACTTC. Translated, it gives CASTTTVRLAGEDEQYF.

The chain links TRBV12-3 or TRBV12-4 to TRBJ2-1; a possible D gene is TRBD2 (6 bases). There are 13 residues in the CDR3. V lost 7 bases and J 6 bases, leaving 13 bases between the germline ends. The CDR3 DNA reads TGTGCCAGCACCGAGACTAGGGCCAATGAGCAGTTCTTC. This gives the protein CASTETRANEQFF.

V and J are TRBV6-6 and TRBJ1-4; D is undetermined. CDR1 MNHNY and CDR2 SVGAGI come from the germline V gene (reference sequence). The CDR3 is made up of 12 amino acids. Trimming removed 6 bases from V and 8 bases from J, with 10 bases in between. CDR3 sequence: CASRNYGEKLFF. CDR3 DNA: TGTGCCAGCAGGAACTACGGCGAAAAACTGTTTTTT.

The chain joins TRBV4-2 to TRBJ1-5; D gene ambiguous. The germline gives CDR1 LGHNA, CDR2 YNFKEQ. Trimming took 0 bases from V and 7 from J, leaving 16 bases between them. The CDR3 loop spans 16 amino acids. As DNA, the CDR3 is TGTGCCAGCAGCCAAGATGTGGCCAGCTTCACCCAGCCCCAGCATTTT. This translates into CASSQDVASFTQPQHF.

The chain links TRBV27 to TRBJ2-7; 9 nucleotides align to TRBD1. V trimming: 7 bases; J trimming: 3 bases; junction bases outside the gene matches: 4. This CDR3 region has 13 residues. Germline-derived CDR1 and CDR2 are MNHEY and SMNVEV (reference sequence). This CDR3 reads CASIDRGNYEQYF. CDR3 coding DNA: TGTGCCAGCATCGACAGGGGGAACTACGAGCAGTACTTC.

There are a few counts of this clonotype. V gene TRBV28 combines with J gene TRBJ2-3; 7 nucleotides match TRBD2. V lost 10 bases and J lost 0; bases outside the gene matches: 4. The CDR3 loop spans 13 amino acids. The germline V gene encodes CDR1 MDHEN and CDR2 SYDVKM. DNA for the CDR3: TGTGCCACCATTAGCGGGAGCACAGATACGCAGTATTTT. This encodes CATISGSTDTQYF.

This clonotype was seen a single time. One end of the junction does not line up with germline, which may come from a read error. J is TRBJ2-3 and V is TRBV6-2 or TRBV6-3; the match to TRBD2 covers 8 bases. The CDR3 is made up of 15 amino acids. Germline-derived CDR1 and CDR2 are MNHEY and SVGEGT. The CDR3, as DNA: TGTGCCAGCAGTTACTCGAGGACTAGCAGAGATACGCAGTATTTT. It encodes CASSYSRTSRDTQYF.

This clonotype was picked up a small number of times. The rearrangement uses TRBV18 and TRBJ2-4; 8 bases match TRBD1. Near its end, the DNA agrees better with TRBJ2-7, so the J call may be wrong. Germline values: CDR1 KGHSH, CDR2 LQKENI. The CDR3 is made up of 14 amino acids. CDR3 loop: CASSPDRAAYEQYF. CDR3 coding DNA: TGTGCCAGCTCACCGGACAGGGCAGCCTACGAGCAGTACTTC.

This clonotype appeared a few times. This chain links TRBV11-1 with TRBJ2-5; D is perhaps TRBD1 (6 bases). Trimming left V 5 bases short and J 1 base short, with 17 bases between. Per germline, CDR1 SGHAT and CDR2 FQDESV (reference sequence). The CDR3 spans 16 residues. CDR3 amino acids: CASSTGITTGQETQYF. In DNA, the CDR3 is TGTGCCAGCAGCACCGGAATAACGACAGGCCAAGAGACCCAGTACTTC.

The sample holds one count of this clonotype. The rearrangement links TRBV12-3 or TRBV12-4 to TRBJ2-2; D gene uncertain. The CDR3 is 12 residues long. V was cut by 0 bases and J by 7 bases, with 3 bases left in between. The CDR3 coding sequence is TGTGCCAGCAGTTTAGCGTACGGGGAGCTGTTTTTT. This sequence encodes CASSLAYGELFF.

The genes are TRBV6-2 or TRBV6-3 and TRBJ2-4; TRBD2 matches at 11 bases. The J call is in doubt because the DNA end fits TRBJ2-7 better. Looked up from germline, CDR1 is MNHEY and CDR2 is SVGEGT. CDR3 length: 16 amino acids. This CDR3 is CASSYRLAGRLYEQYF. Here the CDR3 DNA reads TGTGCCAGCAGTTACCGACTAGCGGGACGACTTTACGAGCAGTACTTC.